This T cell receptor (beta chain) is from a study of blood T cell repertoires in COVID-19. Residents of approximately 25 US areas, aged about 18 to 95 years, made up the participants. Participants' own reports of clinical history determined their cohort assignment. The length of the CDR3 is 15 residues. CDR1 is MDHEN, CDR2 SYDVKM, per germline. Trimming removed 5 bases from V and 0 bases from J, with 12 bases in between. The data were produced by immunoSEQ multiplex PCR, yet TCRdb's version contains in-frame clones alone and is incomplete. Of fewer than 300,000 clones listed, under 95% were seen once; the top ten hold roughly 2%.

The chain combines TRBV28 with TRBJ2-3; TRBD2 is a possible D gene (6 bases). The clonotype originates from a woman between 35 and 50 years old with acute COVID-19. Sequencing was done on a sample of PBMCs or T cells enriched from blood (not recorded which). This CDR3 is CASSTPGLSTDTQYF. The CDR3, as DNA: TGTGCCAGCAGTACTCCGGGACTGAGCACAGATACGCAGTATTTT. Complete variable domain (other parts from reference TRBV28 and TRBJ2-3): DVKVTQSSRYLVKRTGEKVFLECVQDMDHENMFWYRQDPGLGLRLIYFSYDVKMKEKGDIPEGYSVSREKKERFSLILESASTNQTSMYLCASSTPGLSTDTQYFGPGTRLTVL.